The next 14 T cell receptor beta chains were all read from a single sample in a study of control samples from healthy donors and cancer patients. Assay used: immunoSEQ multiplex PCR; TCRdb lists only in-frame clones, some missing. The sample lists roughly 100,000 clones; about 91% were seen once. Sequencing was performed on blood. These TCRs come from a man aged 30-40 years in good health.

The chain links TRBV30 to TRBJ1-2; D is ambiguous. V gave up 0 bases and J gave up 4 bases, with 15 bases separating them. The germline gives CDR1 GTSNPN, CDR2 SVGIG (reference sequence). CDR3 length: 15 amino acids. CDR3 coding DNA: TGTGCCTGGAGTGTACGTGGCTTACCCGGCTATGGCTACACCTTC. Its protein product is CAWSVRGLPGYGYTF. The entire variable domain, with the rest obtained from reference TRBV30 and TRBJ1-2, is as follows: SQTIHQWPATLVQPVGSPLSLECTVEGTSNPNLYWYRQAAGRGLQLLFYSVGIGQISSEVPQNLSASRPQDRQFILSSKKLLLSDSGFYLCAWSVRGLPGYGYTFGSGTRLTVV.

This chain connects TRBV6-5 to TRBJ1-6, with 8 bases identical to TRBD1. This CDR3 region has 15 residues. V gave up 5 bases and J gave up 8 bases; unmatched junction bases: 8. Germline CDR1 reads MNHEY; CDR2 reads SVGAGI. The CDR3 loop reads CASSPWTGKDSPLHF. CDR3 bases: TGTGCCAGCAGTCCGTGGACAGGGAAGGATTCACCCCTCCACTTT.

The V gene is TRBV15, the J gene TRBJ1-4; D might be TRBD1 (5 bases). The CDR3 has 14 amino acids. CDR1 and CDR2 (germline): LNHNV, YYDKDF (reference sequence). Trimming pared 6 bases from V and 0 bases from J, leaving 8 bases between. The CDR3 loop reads CATRQAATNEKLFF. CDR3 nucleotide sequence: TGTGCCACCAGACAGGCGGCAACTAATGAAAAACTGTTTTTT.

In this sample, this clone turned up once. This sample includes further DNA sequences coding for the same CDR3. The CDR3 sequence: CASSTQGYQPQHF. In DNA, the CDR3 is TGTGCCAGCTCCACACAGGGATATCAGCCCCAGCATTTT. The V gene is TRBV18, the J gene TRBJ1-5; possibly TRBD1 for D (6 bases). Germline assignment: CDR1 KGHSH and CDR2 LQKENI. This CDR3 has 13 residues. The V end lost 6 bases, the J end lost 5 bases, and 11 bases lay between the germline ends.

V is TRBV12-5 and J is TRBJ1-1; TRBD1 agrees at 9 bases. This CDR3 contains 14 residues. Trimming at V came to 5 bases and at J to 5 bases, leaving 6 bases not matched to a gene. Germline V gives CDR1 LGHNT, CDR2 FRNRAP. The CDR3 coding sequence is TGTGCTAGTGGTGCGGGACAGGGTAAGACTGAAGCTTTCTTT. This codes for CASGAGQGKTEAFF.

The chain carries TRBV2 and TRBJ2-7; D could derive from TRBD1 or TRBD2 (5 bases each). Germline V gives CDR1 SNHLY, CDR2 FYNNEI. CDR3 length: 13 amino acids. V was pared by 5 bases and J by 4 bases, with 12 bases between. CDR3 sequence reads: CASSRDQKYEQYF. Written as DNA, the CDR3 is TGTGCCAGCAGTCGGGACCAGAAGTACGAGCAGTACTTC.

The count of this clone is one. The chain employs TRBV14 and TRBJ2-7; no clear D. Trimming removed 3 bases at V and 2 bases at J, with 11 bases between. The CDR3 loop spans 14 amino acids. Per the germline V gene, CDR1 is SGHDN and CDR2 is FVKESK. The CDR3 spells CASSHRIGPYEQYF. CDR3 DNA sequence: TGTGCCAGCAGCCATCGAATCGGGCCCTACGAGCAGTACTTC.

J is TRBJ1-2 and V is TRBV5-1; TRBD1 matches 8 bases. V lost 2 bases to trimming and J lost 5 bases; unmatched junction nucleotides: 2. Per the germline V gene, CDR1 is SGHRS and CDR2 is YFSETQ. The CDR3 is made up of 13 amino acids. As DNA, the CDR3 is TGCGCCAGCAGCTTCACAGGGGGGTATGGCTACACCTTC. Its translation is CASSFTGGYGYTF.

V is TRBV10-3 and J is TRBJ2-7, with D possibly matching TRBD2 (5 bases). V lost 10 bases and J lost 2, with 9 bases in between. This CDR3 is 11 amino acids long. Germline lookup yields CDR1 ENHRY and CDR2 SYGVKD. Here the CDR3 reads CATGKTYEQYF. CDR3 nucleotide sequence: TGTGCCACCGGGAAAACCTACGAGCAGTACTTC.

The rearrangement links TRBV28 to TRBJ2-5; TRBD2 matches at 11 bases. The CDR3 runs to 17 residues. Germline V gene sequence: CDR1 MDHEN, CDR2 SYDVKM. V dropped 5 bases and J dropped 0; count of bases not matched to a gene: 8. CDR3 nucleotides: TGTGCCAGCAGTCCGCCGGGACTAGCGGTATACCAAGAGACCCAGTACTTC. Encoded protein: CASSPPGLAVYQETQYF.

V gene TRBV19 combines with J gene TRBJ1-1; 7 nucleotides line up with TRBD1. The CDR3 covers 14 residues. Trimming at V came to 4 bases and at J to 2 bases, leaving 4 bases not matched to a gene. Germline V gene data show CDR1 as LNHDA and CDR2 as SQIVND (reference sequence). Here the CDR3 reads CASSTQGSNTEAFF. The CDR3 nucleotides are TGTGCCAGTAGTACACAGGGGTCAAACACTGAAGCTTTCTTT.

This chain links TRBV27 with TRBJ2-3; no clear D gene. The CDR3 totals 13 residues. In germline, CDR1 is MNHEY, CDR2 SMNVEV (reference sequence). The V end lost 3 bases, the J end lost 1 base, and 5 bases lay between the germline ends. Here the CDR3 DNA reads TGTGCCAGCAGTTTTGTCGGCACAGATACGCAGTATTTT. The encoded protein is CASSFVGTDTQYF.

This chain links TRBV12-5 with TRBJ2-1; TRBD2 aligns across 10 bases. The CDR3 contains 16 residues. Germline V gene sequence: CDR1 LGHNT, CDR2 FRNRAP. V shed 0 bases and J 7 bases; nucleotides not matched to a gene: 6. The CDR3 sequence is CASGLVGVAGGNEQFF. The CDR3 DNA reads TGTGCTAGTGGTTTGGTAGGGGTAGCGGGGGGTAATGAGCAGTTCTTC.

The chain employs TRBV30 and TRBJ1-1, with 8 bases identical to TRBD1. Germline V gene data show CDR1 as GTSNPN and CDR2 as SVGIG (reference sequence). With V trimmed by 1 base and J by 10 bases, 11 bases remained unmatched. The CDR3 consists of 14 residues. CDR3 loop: CAWSGRTGRATAFF. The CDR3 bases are TGTGCCTGGAGTGGCCGGACAGGGAGGGCTACAGCTTTCTTT.